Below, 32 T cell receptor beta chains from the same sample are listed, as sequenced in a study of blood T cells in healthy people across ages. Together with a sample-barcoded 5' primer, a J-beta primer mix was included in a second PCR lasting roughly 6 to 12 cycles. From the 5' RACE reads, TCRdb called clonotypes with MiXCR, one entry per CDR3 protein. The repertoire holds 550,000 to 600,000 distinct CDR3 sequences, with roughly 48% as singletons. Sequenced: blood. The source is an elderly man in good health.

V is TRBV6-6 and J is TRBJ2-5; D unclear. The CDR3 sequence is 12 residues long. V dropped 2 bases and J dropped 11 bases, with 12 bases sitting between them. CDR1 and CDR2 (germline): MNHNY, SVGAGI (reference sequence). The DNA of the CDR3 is TGTGCCAGCAGTTACGACCGTAAGGAGCAGTACTTC. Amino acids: CASSYDRKEQYF.

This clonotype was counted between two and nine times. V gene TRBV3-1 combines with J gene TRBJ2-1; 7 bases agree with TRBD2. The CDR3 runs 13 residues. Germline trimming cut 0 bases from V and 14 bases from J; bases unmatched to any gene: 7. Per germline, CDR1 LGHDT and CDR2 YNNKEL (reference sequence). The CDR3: CASSQDQRAGEFF. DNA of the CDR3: TGTGCCAGCAGCCAAGATCAAAGGGCGGGGGAGTTCTTC.

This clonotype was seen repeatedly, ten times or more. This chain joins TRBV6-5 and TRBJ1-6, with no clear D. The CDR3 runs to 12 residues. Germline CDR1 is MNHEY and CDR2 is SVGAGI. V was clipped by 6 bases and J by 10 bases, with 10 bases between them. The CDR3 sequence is CASSRRGSPLHF. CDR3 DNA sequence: TGTGCCAGCAGCCGCCGGGGATCACCCCTCCACTTT.

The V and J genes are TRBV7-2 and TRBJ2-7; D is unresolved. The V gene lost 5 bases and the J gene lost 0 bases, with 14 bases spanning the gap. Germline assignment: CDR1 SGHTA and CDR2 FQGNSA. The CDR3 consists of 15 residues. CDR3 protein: CASSQSFPPSYEQYF. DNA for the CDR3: TGTGCCAGCAGCCAAAGCTTCCCCCCCTCCTACGAGCAGTACTTC.

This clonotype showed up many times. The CDR3 reads CASSYGDNTGELFF. CDR3 coding DNA: TGTGCCAGCAGTTACGGGGACAACACCGGGGAGCTGTTTTTT. The gene calls are TRBV6-6 and TRBJ2-2; D assignment may be TRBD1 or TRBD2 (5 bases each). V was clipped by 2 bases and J by 2 bases, with 6 bases between them. The CDR3 has 14 amino acids. The germline V gene has CDR1 MNHNY and CDR2 SVGAGI (reference sequence).

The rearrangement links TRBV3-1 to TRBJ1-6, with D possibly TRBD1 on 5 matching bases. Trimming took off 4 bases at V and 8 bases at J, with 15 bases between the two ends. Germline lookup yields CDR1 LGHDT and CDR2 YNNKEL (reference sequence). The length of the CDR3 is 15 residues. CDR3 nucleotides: TGTGCCAGCAGCCTCACGGGGGGATTCGATTCACCCCTCCACTTT. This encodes CASSLTGGFDSPLHF.

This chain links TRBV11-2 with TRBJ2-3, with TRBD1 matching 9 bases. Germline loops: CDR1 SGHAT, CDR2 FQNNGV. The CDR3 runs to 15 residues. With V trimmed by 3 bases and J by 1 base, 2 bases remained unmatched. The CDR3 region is CASSLYRGRTDTQYF. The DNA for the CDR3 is TGTGCCAGCAGCTTGTACAGGGGGCGCACAGATACGCAGTATTTT.

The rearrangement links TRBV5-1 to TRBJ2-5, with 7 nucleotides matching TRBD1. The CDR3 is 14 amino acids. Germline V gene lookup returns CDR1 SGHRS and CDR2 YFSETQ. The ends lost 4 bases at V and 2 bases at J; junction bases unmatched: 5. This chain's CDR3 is CASSIGQAQETQYF. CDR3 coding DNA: TGCGCCAGCAGCATAGGACAGGCGCAAGAGACCCAGTACTTC.

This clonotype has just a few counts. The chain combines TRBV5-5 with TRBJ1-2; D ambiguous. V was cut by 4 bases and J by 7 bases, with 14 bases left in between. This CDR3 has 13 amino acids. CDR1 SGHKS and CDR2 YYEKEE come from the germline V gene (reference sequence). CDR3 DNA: TGTGCCAGCAGCCCCCTGGGGATGGCTGGCTACACCTTC. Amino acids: CASSPLGMAGYTF. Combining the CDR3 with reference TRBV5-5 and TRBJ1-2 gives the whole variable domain DAGVTQSPTHLIKTRGQQVTLRCSPISGHKSVSWYQQVLGQGPQFIFQYYEKEERGRGNFPDRFSARQFPNYSSELNVNALLLGDSALYLCASSPLGMAGYTFGSGTRLTVV.

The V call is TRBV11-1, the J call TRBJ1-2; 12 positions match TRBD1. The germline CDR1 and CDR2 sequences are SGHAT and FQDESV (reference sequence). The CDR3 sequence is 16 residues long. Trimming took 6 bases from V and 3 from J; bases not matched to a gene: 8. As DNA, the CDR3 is TGTGCCAGCAGTCCGGGACAGGGGGCCATGGACTATGGCTACACCTTC. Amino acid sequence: CASSPGQGAMDYGYTF.

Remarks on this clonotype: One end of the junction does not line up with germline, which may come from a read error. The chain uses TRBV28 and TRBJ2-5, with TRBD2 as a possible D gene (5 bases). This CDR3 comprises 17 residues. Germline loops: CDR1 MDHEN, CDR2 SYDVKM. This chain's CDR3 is CTSSPVGIPYLQETQYF. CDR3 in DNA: TGTACCAGCAGTCCCGTCGGGATTCCCTACTTGCAAGAGACCCAGTACTTC.

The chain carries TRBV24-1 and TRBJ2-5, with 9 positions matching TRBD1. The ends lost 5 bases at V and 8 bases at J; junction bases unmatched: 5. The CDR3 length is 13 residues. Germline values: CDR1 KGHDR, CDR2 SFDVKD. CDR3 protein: CATSAGTGYTQYF. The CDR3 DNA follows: TGTGCCACCAGTGCGGGGACAGGGTATACCCAGTACTTC.

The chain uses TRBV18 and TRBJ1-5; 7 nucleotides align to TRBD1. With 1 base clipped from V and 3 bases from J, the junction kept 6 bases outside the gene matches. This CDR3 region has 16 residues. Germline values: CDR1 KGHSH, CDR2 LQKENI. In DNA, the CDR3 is TGTGCCAGCTCACCACGGACAGGTGGGACCAATCAGCCCCAGCATTTT. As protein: CASSPRTGGTNQPQHF. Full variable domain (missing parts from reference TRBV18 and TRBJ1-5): NAGVMQNPRHLVRRRGQEARLRCSPMKGHSHVYWYRQLPEEGLKFMVYLQKENIIDESGMPKERFSAEFPKEGPSILRIQQVVRGDSAAYFCASSPRTGGTNQPQHFGDGTRLSIL.

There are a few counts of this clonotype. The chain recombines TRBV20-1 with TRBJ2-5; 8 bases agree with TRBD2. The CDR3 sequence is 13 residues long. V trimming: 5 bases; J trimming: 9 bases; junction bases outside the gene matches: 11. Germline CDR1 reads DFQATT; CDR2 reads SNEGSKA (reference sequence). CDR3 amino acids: CSAPRTSSGSQYF. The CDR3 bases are TGCAGTGCTCCCCGGACTAGCTCAGGGTCCCAGTACTTC.

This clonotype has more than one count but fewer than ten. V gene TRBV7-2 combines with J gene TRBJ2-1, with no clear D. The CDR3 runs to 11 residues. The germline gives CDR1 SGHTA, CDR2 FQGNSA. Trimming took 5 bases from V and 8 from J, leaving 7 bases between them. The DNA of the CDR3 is TGTGCCAGCAGCCATCTGTATGAGCAGTTCTTC. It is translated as CASSHLYEQFF.

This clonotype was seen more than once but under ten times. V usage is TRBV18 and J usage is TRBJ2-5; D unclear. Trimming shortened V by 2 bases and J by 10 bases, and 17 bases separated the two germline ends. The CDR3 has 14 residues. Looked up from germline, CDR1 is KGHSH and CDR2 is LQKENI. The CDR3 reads CASSPRDRHLIQYF. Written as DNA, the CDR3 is TGTGCCAGCTCACCAAGAGACCGCCATTTGATCCAGTACTTC.

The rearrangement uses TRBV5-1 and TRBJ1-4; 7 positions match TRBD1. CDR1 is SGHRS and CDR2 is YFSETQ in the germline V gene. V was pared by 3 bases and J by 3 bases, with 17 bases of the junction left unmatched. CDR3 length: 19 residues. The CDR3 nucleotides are TGCGCCAGCAGCTCGGATCCCCCCTTGACAGGGATCGCTAATGAAAAACTGTTTTTT. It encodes CASSSDPPLTGIANEKLFF.

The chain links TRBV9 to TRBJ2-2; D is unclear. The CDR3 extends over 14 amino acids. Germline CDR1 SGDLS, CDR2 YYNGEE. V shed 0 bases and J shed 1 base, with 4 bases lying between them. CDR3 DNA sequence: TGTGCCAGCAGCGTAGCACTGAACACCGGGGAGCTGTTTTTT. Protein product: CASSVALNTGELFF.

Here the CDR3 reads CASSQGWSNTEAFF. The CDR3 coding sequence is TGTGCCAGCAGCCAAGGATGGTCGAACACTGAAGCTTTCTTT. This chain uses TRBV28 with TRBJ1-1; D gene uncertain. The CDR3 consists of 14 residues. Germline CDR1 is MDHEN and CDR2 is SYDVKM. V was clipped by 6 bases and J by 1 base, with 12 bases between them.

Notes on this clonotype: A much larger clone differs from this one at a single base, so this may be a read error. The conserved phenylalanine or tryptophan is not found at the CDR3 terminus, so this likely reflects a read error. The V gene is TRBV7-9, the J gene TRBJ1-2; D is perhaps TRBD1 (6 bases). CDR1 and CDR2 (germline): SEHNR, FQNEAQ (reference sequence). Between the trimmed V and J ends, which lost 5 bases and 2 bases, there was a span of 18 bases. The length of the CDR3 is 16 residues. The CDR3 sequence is CASSPPGGRSNYGYTL. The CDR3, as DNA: TGTGCCAGCAGCCCCCCCGGGGGCCGATCGAACTATGGCTACACCTTA.

The CDR3 reads CASSVAGEYEQYF. The CDR3 coding sequence is TGTGCCAGCAGTGTAGCGGGAGAATACGAGCAGTACTTC. This chain links TRBV25-1 with TRBJ2-7, with TRBD2 identical over 9 bases. V lost 4 bases and J lost 4; bases outside the gene matches: 2. This CDR3 has 13 residues. CDR1 MGHDK and CDR2 SYGVNS come from the germline V gene.

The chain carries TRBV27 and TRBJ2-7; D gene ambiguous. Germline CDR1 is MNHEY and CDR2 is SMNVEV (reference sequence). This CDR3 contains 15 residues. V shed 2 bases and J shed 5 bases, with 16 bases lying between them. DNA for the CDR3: TGTGCCAGCAGTTTAAAGATGTGGGGAAGGGACGAGCAGTACTTC. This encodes CASSLKMWGRDEQYF.

The CDR3, as DNA: TGTGCCAGCAGCTTTTCGCCCCCCCGACTAGCGGGGGGTGGAGATACGCAGTATTTT. This encodes CASSFSPPRLAGGGDTQYF. The chain recombines TRBV13 with TRBJ2-3, with 13 bases that match TRBD2. CDR1 is PRHDT, CDR2 FYEKMQ, per germline (reference sequence). The CDR3 is 19 residues long. V lost 3 bases to trimming and J lost 5 bases; unmatched junction nucleotides: 14.

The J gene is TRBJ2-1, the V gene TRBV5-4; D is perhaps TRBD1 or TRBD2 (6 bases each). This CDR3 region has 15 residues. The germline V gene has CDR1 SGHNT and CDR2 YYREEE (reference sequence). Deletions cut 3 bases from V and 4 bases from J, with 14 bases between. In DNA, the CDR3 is TGTGCCAGCAGCTCCATCTTAGGGGGGTACAATGAGCAGTTCTTC. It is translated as CASSSILGGYNEQFF.

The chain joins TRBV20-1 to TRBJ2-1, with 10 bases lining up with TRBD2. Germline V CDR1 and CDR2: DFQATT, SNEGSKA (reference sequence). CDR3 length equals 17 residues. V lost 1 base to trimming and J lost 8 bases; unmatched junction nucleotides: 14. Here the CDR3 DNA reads TGCAGTGCTAGAGTGTTCAGCGGGGGGGATCGATTAGATGAGCAGTTCTTC. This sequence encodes CSARVFSGGDRLDEQFF.

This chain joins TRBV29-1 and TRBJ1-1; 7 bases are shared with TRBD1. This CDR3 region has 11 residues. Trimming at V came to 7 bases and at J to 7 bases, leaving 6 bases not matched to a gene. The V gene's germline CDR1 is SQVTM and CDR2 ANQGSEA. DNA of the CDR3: TGCAGCGCCTTGACAGGGAGTGAAGCTTTCTTT. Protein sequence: CSALTGSEAFF.

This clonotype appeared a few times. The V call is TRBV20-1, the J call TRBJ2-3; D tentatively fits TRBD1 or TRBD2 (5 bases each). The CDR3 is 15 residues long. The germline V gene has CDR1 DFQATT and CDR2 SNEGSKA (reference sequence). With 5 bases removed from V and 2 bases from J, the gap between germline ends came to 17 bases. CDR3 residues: CSAATGTAPTDTQYF. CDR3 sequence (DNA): TGCAGTGCTGCCACCGGGACGGCCCCCACAGATACGCAGTATTTT.

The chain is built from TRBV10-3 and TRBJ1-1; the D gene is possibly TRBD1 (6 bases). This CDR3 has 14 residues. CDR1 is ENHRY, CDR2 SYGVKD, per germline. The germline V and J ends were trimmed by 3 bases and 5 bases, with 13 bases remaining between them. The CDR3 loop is CAISEGGAGTEAFF. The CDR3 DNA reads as TGTGCCATCAGTGAAGGGGGTGCTGGAACTGAAGCTTTCTTT.

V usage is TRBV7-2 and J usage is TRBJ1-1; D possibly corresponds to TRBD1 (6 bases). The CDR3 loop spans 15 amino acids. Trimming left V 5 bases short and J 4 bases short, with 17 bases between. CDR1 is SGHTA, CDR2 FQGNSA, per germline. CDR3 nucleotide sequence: TGTGCCAGCAGCCCAGTTTGGGGGGCGGCCACTGAAGCTTTCTTT. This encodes CASSPVWGAATEAFF.

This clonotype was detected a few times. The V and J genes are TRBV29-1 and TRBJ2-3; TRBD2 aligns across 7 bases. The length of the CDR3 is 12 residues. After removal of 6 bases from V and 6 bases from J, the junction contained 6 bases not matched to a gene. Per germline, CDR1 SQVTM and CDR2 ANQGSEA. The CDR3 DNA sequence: TGCAGCGTAGGAGCGGGGCGGGATACGCAGTATTTT. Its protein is CSVGAGRDTQYF.

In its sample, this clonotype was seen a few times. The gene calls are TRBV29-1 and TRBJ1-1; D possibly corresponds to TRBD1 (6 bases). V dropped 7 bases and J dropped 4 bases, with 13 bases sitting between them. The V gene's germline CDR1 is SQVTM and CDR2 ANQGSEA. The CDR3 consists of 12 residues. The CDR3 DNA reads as TGCAGCGGGACACAGGGATCCACTGAAGCTTTCTTT. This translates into CSGTQGSTEAFF. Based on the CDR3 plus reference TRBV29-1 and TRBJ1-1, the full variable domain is SAVISQKPSRDICQRGTSLTIQCQVDSQVTMMFWYRQQPGQSLTLIATANQGSEATYESGFVIDKFPISRPNLTFSTLTVSNMSPEDSSIYLCSGTQGSTEAFFGQGTRLTVV.

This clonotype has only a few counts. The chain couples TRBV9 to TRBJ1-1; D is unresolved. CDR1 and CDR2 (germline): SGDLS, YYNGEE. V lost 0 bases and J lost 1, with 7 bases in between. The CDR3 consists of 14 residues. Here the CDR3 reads CASSVDFGNTEAFF. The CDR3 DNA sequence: TGTGCCAGCAGCGTAGATTTCGGGAACACTGAAGCTTTCTTT.